This T cell receptor (beta chain) came from a study of blood T cell repertoires in COVID-19. Losses at the gene ends were 4 bases for V and 6 bases for J; bases not matched to a gene: 14. The CDR3 is made up of 17 amino acids. Germline V gene lookup returns CDR1 MNHEY and CDR2 SVGEGT. Profiled with immunoSEQ multiplex PCR; TCRdb holds only in-frame clones, not every one. This table has 90,000 to 150,000 clones, about 80% appearing once. This TCR was sampled from a woman of 80 years or more with acute or convalescent COVID-19. The gene calls are TRBV6-2 or TRBV6-3 and TRBJ2-4; 8 nucleotides agree with TRBD2. The material sequenced was peripheral blood. CDR3 nucleotide sequence: TGTGCCAGCAGTTCCCCCCCAGCGGGAGAGAGATCAAACATTCAGTACTTC. Protein sequence: CASSSPPAGERSNIQYF.